The 27 T cell receptor beta chains reported below all come from one sample, sequenced in a study of T cell responses to AZD1222 COVID-19 vaccine. Here immunoSEQ multiplex PCR was the method, and the copy in TCRdb shows in-frame clones only, minus some. The sample has some 130,000 clones; 75% to 90% are singletons. The sequenced sample was peripheral blood, obtained on day 0 of AZD1222 vaccination. The receptors shown here come from an adult in good health.

The rearrangement joins TRBV7-9 to TRBJ1-1; possible D gene TRBD1, 6 bases. The germline V gene has CDR1 SEHNR and CDR2 FQNEAQ (reference sequence). Trimming removed 5 bases from V and 1 base from J, with 11 bases in between. The CDR3 sequence is 14 residues long. The CDR3 loop reads CASSPRGQNTEAFF. As DNA, the CDR3 is TGTGCCAGCAGCCCCAGGGGACAGAACACTGAAGCTTTCTTT.

The chain couples TRBV7-8 to TRBJ2-6; D possibly corresponds to TRBD2 (6 bases). Trimming took 6 bases from V and 18 from J, leaving 21 bases between them. Germline assignment: CDR1 SGHVS and CDR2 FQNEAQ. This CDR3 is built from 13 residues. CDR3 nucleotide sequence: TGTGCCAGCAGTCTGCTAGGCGGGACCCTTACGACTTTC. Translating gives CASSLLGGTLTTF.

The chain joins TRBV4-1 to TRBJ2-7; 10 bases are a match to TRBD1. The V and J ends lost 4 bases and 2 bases, in that order; junction bases with no gene match: 5. Germline V gene data show CDR1 as MGHRA and CDR2 as YSYEKL. CDR3 length equals 15 residues. CDR3 nucleotide sequence: TGCGCCAGCAGCCGGGGGACAGGGGAGACCTACGAGCAGTACTTC. It encodes CASSRGTGETYEQYF.

J is TRBJ1-4 and V is TRBV11-1; the match to TRBD1 covers 7 bases. Germline CDR1 is SGHAT and CDR2 is FQDESV (reference sequence). The CDR3 extends over 14 amino acids. With V trimmed by 5 bases and J by 6 bases, 6 bases remained unmatched. The CDR3 bases are TGTGCCAGCAGCCGGGGACAGTTGGATGAAAAACTGTTTTTT. As protein: CASSRGQLDEKLFF.

This chain links TRBV27 with TRBJ2-7; tentative D call: TRBD2 (6 bases). This CDR3 region has 15 residues. Deletions cut 2 bases from V and 0 bases from J, with 11 bases between. The germline V gene encodes CDR1 MNHEY and CDR2 SMNVEV (reference sequence). The CDR3 reads CASSLKGGSSYEQYF. The CDR3 region has the DNA TGTGCCAGCAGTTTAAAAGGAGGGAGCTCCTACGAGCAGTACTTC.

The V and J genes are TRBV6-6 and TRBJ2-1; D is possibly TRBD1 (6 bases). The CDR3 spans 14 residues. The ends were cut back, 6 bases at V and 5 bases at J, with 14 bases in the middle. Per the germline V gene, CDR1 is MNHNY and CDR2 is SVGAGI (reference sequence). The CDR3, as DNA: TGTGCCAGCAGGCGCCCCGGGACAAACAATGAGCAGTTCTTC. Translated: CASRRPGTNNEQFF.

The chain combines TRBV29-1 with TRBJ1-4; TRBD1 matches at 9 bases. Per the germline V gene, CDR1 is SQVTM and CDR2 is ANQGSEA. This CDR3 contains 14 residues. The trim removed 7 bases at V and 7 bases at J, leaving 10 bases unmatched. CDR3 nucleotide sequence: TGCAGCGAACGGACAGGGGTTTATAGTGAAAAACTGTTTTTT. It encodes CSERTGVYSEKLFF.

The rearrangement links TRBV11-1 to TRBJ1-1; TRBD1 matches at 12 bases. The CDR3 is 13 amino acids. V gave up 6 bases and J gave up 10 bases; unmatched junction bases: 6. Germline V CDR1 and CDR2: SGHAT, FQDESV (reference sequence). This chain's CDR3 is CASRGDRGRAAFF. The CDR3 region has the DNA TGTGCCAGCAGGGGGGACAGGGGGCGCGCAGCTTTCTTT.

This chain joins TRBV4-2 and TRBJ1-5; D is undetermined. This CDR3 is built from 13 residues. The ends were cut back, 3 bases at V and 4 bases at J, with 7 bases in the middle. In germline, CDR1 is LGHNA, CDR2 YNFKEQ. The DNA of the CDR3 is TGTGCCAGCAGCCAGAGAAGGAATCAGCCCCAGCATTTT. This sequence encodes CASSQRRNQPQHF.

The chain uses TRBV12-3 or TRBV12-4 and TRBJ1-4, with 7 bases lining up with TRBD1. V lost 7 bases to trimming and J lost 8 bases; unmatched junction nucleotides: 7. CDR3 length: 13 residues. The CDR3, as DNA: TGTGCCAGCAAGCCGACAGGGCGGGAAAAACTGTTTTTT. Translation: CASKPTGREKLFF.

The V gene is TRBV10-3, the J gene TRBJ2-3, with 10 bases fitting TRBD2. The CDR3 is made up of 19 amino acids. Germline V CDR1 and CDR2: ENHRY, SYGVKD. The V and J ends lost 2 bases and 0 bases, in that order; junction bases with no gene match: 11. The CDR3 protein is CAISEAGLLAGPSTDTQYF. The CDR3 coding sequence is TGTGCCATCAGTGAGGCCGGGTTACTAGCGGGGCCTAGCACAGATACGCAGTATTTT.

The V call is TRBV29-1, the J call TRBJ2-7; D not resolved. The CDR3 extends over 11 amino acids. Germline V gene lookup returns CDR1 SQVTM and CDR2 ANQGSEA. V gave up 3 bases and J gave up 5 bases, with 8 bases separating them. The CDR3 DNA follows: TGCAGCGTTGAGGGGTACCACGAGCAGTACTTC. This gives the protein CSVEGYHEQYF.

This sequence joins TRBV10-2 and TRBJ1-5; D is perhaps TRBD1 (6 bases). CDR1 is WSHSY and CDR2 is SAAADI in the germline V gene. The ends were cut back, 3 bases at V and 5 bases at J, with 11 bases in the middle. This CDR3 is 14 amino acids long. In DNA form, the CDR3 reads TGCGCCAGCAGTGAAGGGGGGGGCGATCAGCCCCAGCATTTT. Translated: CASSEGGGDQPQHF.

The rearrangement joins TRBV9 to TRBJ2-3, with D perhaps given as TRBD1 or TRBD2 (6 bases each). CDR1 and CDR2 (germline): SGDLS, YYNGEE. The CDR3 runs 16 residues. The V end was cut by 0 bases, the J end by 3 bases, with 14 bases between. DNA of the CDR3: TGTGCCAGCAGCGTAGAGGGTTCGGGGGCAACAGATACGCAGTATTTT. Protein sequence: CASSVEGSGATDTQYF.

DNA for the CDR3: TGCGCCAGCAGCATCTCAAACAGGGGCGGGGGCACTGAAGCTTTCTTT. Amino acid sequence: CASSISNRGGGTEAFF. The chain combines TRBV5-1 with TRBJ1-1, with 7 bases fitting TRBD1. V gave up 4 bases and J gave up 4 bases; unmatched junction bases: 13. CDR1 and CDR2 from the germline V gene are SGHRS and YFSETQ. This CDR3 is 16 amino acids long.

The chain carries TRBV4-2 and TRBJ1-6; D is perhaps TRBD1 (5 bases). V was clipped by 0 bases and J by 8 bases, with 17 bases between them. The CDR3 spans 17 residues. Germline V gene data show CDR1 as LGHNA and CDR2 as YNFKEQ. The CDR3 DNA reads TGTGCCAGCAGCCAAGATCCCCAGGGATTGGTTGATTCACCCCTCCACTTT. Residues: CASSQDPQGLVDSPLHF.

The J gene is TRBJ2-2, the V gene TRBV6-5; 9 bases fit TRBD2. The V and J ends lost 6 bases and 4 bases, in that order; junction bases with no gene match: 6. The CDR3 length is 15 residues. The V gene's germline CDR1 is MNHEY and CDR2 SVGAGI. The CDR3 here is CASSRLADGTGELFF. The DNA for the CDR3 is TGTGCCAGCAGCCGACTAGCGGATGGCACCGGGGAGCTGTTTTTT.

Worth noting for this clone: No DNA is shown, since the ends of the CDR3 on it are uncertain; the CDR3 is the one TCRdb lists. The CDR3 sequence is CASSLFGTGTGALF. This chain joins TRBV7-9 and TRBJ2-1; no check of the table's D call, TRBD2, against the DNA was made. The CDR3 sequence runs 14 residues, both termini included. Germline V gene data show CDR1 as SEHNR and CDR2 as FQNEAQ (reference sequence).

By share, this clone counts as medium-sized. The rearrangement uses TRBV27 and TRBJ1-1; D is unresolved. The CDR3 extends over 13 amino acids. The germline CDR1 and CDR2 sequences are MNHEY and SMNVEV (reference sequence). V lost 11 bases to trimming and J lost 5 bases, with 18 bases between them. As DNA, the CDR3 is TGTGCCTCATCAACCCCCGAAGGGACTGAAGCTTTCTTT. Translating it yields CASSTPEGTEAFF.

The gene calls are TRBV3-1 (or the pseudogene TRBV3-2) and TRBJ2-2; tentatively, D is TRBD1 (5 bases). V lost 6 bases to trimming and J lost 0 bases, with 14 bases between them. The CDR3 runs to 16 residues. Germline V gene data show CDR1 as LGHDT and CDR2 as YNNKEL (reference sequence). CDR3 sequence reads: CASRFLRQSNTGELFF. Here the CDR3 DNA reads TGTGCCAGCAGGTTTTTGAGACAGTCGAACACCGGGGAGCTGTTTTTT.

The DNA of the CDR3 is TGTGCCAGCAGCTTAGGAGGCGGGGCCCAGTACAATGAGCAGTTCTTC. Translating gives CASSLGGGAQYNEQFF. The chain carries TRBV5-4 and TRBJ2-1; tentatively, D is TRBD2 (6 bases). Trimming pared 2 bases from V and 4 bases from J, leaving 16 bases between. This CDR3 comprises 16 residues. The germline V gene encodes CDR1 SGHNT and CDR2 YYREEE (reference sequence).

CDR3 nucleotide sequence: TGTGCCAGCAGCTTGAACAGGTACGAGCAGTACTTC. Translated, it gives CASSLNRYEQYF. The chain joins TRBV11-2 to TRBJ2-7, with D maybe TRBD1 (5 bases). This CDR3 spans 12 amino acids. From germline, CDR1 is SGHAT and CDR2 FQNNGV. Trimming cost V 3 bases and J 4 bases, with 7 bases left between them.

This clone was counted once. V gene TRBV4-1 combines with J gene TRBJ1-4; a weak D match, TRBD1 (5 bases). The CDR3 covers 17 residues. Germline CDR1 MGHRA, CDR2 YSYEKL. The V gene lost 3 bases and the J gene lost 11 bases, with 25 bases spanning the gap. In nucleotides, the CDR3 is TGCGCCAGCAGCCAGGCAGGGACCGCCGGGGTGGGGTATAAACTGTTTTTT. Amino acids: CASSQAGTAGVGYKLFF.

The CDR3 DNA sequence: TGTGCCAGCAGCTTACCTGGGACCACAGCTTGGTACAATGAGCAGTTCTTC. Translation gives CASSLPGTTAWYNEQFF. The rearrangement links TRBV11-2 to TRBJ2-1; either TRBD1 or TRBD2 may fit D (5 bases each). There are 17 residues in the CDR3. The germline V gene has CDR1 SGHAT and CDR2 FQNNGV. Between the trimmed V and J ends, which lost 2 bases and 4 bases, there was a span of 18 bases.

The gene calls are TRBV29-1 and TRBJ2-7; 7 positions match TRBD2. Germline V gene sequence: CDR1 SQVTM, CDR2 ANQGSEA. The CDR3 sequence is 13 residues long. V shed 1 base and J 2 bases; nucleotides not matched to a gene: 2. CDR3 in DNA: TGCAGCGTTGAAGGTCTAGCGGCCTACGAGCAGTACTTC. As protein: CSVEGLAAYEQYF.

This chain links TRBV9 with TRBJ2-1; D might be TRBD2 (6 bases). The germline gives CDR1 SGDLS, CDR2 YYNGEE. V dropped 0 bases and J dropped 3 bases, with 16 bases sitting between them. The CDR3 extends over 17 amino acids. In DNA, the CDR3 is TGTGCCAGCAGCGTAGAACTAGGAGGGGTTCTCTACAATGAGCAGTTCTTC. Translated: CASSVELGGVLYNEQFF. Combining the CDR3 with reference TRBV9 and TRBJ2-1 gives the whole variable domain DSGVTQTPKHLITATGQRVTLRCSPRSGDLSVYWYQQSLDQGLQFLIQYYNGEERAKGNILERFSAQQFPDLHSELNLSSLELGDSALYFCASSVELGGVLYNEQFFGPGTRLTVL.

V and J are TRBV19 and TRBJ2-5; either TRBD1 or TRBD2 may supply D (6 bases each). Between the trimmed V and J ends, which lost 3 bases and 5 bases, there was a span of 10 bases. The CDR3 totals 13 residues. Germline V gene sequence: CDR1 LNHDA, CDR2 SQIVND (reference sequence). DNA of the CDR3: TGTGCCAGTAGTATGGGGGGCTGGGAGACCCAGTACTTC. Its translation is CASSMGGWETQYF. Full variable domain (missing parts from reference TRBV19 and TRBJ2-5): DGGITQSPKYLFRKEGQNVTLSCEQNLNHDAMYWYRQDPGQGLRLIYYSQIVNDFQKGDIAEGYSVSREKKESFPLTVTSAQKNPTAFYLCASSMGGWETQYFGPGTRLLVL.